This is a list of T cell receptor beta chains from one sample in a study of shared clonotypes between healthy human individuals. Repertoires were generated with immunoSEQ multiplex PCR, while TCRdb's copy carries only in-frame clones and drops some. Of 1.5 million to 2.5 million clones listed, about 95% were seen once; the top ten hold more than 0.9%. Source material: naive CD8+ T cells sorted from blood. All receptors come from a man aged 18 to 29 in good health. Both conserved end residues are part of each CDR3. Each record gives: V gene, J gene, CDR3 protein.

TRBV5-6	TRBJ1-2	CASSWLSGQPYGYTF
TRBV19	TRBJ1-6	CASSMGTVNSPLHF
TRBV7-9	TRBJ2-3	CASSLRGASTDTQYF
TRBV20-1	TRBJ1-2	CSASGLYGYTF
TRBV4-1	TRBJ2-5	CASSQDWTYLQETQYF
TRBV6-6	TRBJ2-7	CASSYTTGNYEQYF
TRBV18	TRBJ2-5	CASSRDSSSQETQYF
TRBV18	TRBJ1-1	CASSPRGGGTEAFF
TRBV14	TRBJ2-3	CASSWYGTDTQYF
TRBV30	TRBJ2-7	CAWSGNPLYEQYF
TRBV6-1	TRBJ2-5	CASSEAPSWETQYF
TRBV7-9	TRBJ2-3	CASSPKETSGGTDTQYF
TRBV2	TRBJ1-3	CASSDPAISGNTIYF